The source of this T cell receptor beta chain is a study of control samples from healthy donors and cancer patients. The table came from immunoSEQ multiplex PCR; TCRdb's copy has only in-frame clones and leaves some out. The sample yields tens of thousands of clones, approximately 91% seen once. Source material: PBMCs. The TCR originated in a woman aged 45-65 years with colorectal cancer.

The CDR3 DNA reads as TGTGCCAGCTCCCCTCAGACCGTGGAAGCTTTCTTT. Amino acid sequence: CASSPQTVEAFF. The V and J genes are TRBV18 and TRBJ1-1; D not resolved. The germline V gene has CDR1 KGHSH and CDR2 LQKENI. This CDR3 has 12 amino acids. V lost 6 bases, J lost 8 bases, and 13 bases lay in between.